One and the same sample provided the 17 T cell receptor beta chains below, sequenced in a study of vaccination and CD4 T cells after COVID-19. No antigen has been assigned to these receptors. The Oncomine TCR Beta short-read assay sequenced DNA from cultured CD4+ T cells. TCRdb re-analysed the PCR reads in MiXCR, keeping a single row per CDR3 protein. Here the sample spans 15,000 or so distinct CDR3 sequences, under 75% being singletons. The treatment denotes: approximately 9-day PBMC culture with coronavirus spike peptide pools or control peptides (ViraFEST assay). The sample taken for sequencing was CD4+ T cells from blood, cultured in vitro. The receptors here all came from a human donor who had recovered from COVID-19.

This sequence joins TRBV28 and TRBJ1-1; the match to TRBD1 covers 8 bases. The CDR3 covers 15 residues. The V segment lost 5 bases and the J segment 3 bases; nucleotides outside the gene matches: 8. Germline-derived CDR1 and CDR2 are MDHEN and SYDVKM. This chain's CDR3 is CASSPHRGWDTEAFF. The CDR3 DNA is TGTGCCAGCAGTCCCCACAGGGGGTGGGACACTGAAGCTTTCTTT.

This clonotype was seen more than once but under ten times. This chain links TRBV2 with TRBJ1-2, with TRBD1 as a possible D gene (5 bases). Between the trimmed V and J ends, which lost 6 bases and 4 bases, there was a span of 12 bases. CDR1 and CDR2 (germline): SNHLY, FYNNEI. The CDR3 extends over 13 amino acids. CDR3 nucleotides: TGTGCCAGCAGGGCCCAGACAGCCTATGGCTACACCTTC. Translation gives CASRAQTAYGYTF.

A single count supports this clonotype. The rearrangement uses TRBV5-1 and TRBJ1-1, with D possibly TRBD1 on 5 matching bases. The CDR3 has 14 amino acids. With 4 bases removed from V and 4 bases from J, the gap between germline ends came to 14 bases. Germline CDR1 SGHRS, CDR2 YFSETQ. The CDR3 region has the DNA TGCGCCAGCAGCCCCCAAGTGGGGGGCACTGAAGCTTTCTTT. Translated: CASSPQVGGTEAFF. Based on the CDR3 plus reference TRBV5-1 and TRBJ1-1, the full variable domain is KAGVTQTPRYLIKTRGQQVTLSCSPISGHRSVSWYQQTPGQGLQFLFEYFSETQRNKGNFPGRFSGRQFSNSRSEMNVSTLELGDSALYLCASSPQVGGTEAFFGQGTRLTVV.

The chain recombines TRBV15 with TRBJ1-1, with TRBD1 as a possible D gene (6 bases). The V gene lost 0 bases and the J gene lost 7 bases, with 12 bases spanning the gap. Germline V gives CDR1 LNHNV, CDR2 YYDKDF (reference sequence). The CDR3 covers 14 residues. Here the CDR3 reads CATSRDLGQLEAFF. The CDR3 DNA reads TGTGCCACCAGCAGAGATCTAGGACAGCTTGAAGCTTTCTTT.

The chain combines TRBV20-1 with TRBJ1-2, with D unresolved. V was trimmed by 5 bases and J by 4 bases, leaving 8 bases between them. This CDR3 comprises 11 residues. Germline CDR1 and CDR2: DFQATT and SNEGSKA (reference sequence). This chain's CDR3 is CSAQDSYGYTF. The CDR3 bases are TGCAGTGCTCAGGACTCCTATGGCTACACCTTC.

This clonotype was seen a few times. CDR3 in amino acids: CASSFPTGQAAYGYTF. In DNA form, the CDR3 reads TGTGCCAGCAGCTTCCCAACGGGACAGGCGGCCTATGGCTACACCTTC. The chain employs TRBV7-2 and TRBJ1-2; 8 bases fit TRBD1. J was trimmed by 4 bases and V by 3 bases; bases with no gene match: 10. Germline values: CDR1 SGHTA, CDR2 FQGNSA. The CDR3 runs 16 residues.

This chain connects TRBV5-8 to TRBJ1-2, with D perhaps matching TRBD1 (6 bases). The CDR3 totals 14 residues. Trimming took off 2 bases at V and 4 bases at J, with 12 bases between the two ends. Germline V gene lookup returns CDR1 SGHTS and CDR2 YDEGEE. CDR3 sequence: CASSFLDRSYGYTF. The CDR3 nucleotides read TGTGCCAGCAGCTTCCTGGACAGATCCTATGGCTACACCTTC.

The chain employs TRBV10-3 and TRBJ2-3; the match to TRBD1 covers 8 bases. The ends lost 7 bases at V and 0 bases at J; junction bases unmatched: 3. Germline V lookup: CDR1 ENHRY, CDR2 SYGVKD. The CDR3 extends over 14 amino acids. Here the CDR3 reads CAITTGGSTDTQYF. The CDR3 nucleotides read TGTGCCATCACCACAGGGGGTAGCACAGATACGCAGTATTTT.

The chain uses TRBV2 and TRBJ1-5; D gene uncertain. CDR1 and CDR2 from the germline V gene are SNHLY and FYNNEI. The CDR3 has 14 residues. The V gene lost 5 bases and the J gene lost 3 bases, with 11 bases spanning the gap. Here the CDR3 reads CASSLTRVNQPQHF. The CDR3 coding sequence is TGTGCCAGCAGTTTGACACGTGTCAATCAGCCCCAGCATTTT.

V is TRBV7-9 and J is TRBJ1-4, with a possible D match to TRBD1 (5 bases). CDR3 length: 15 residues. The germline V gene has CDR1 SEHNR and CDR2 FQNEAQ (reference sequence). V was pared by 1 base and J by 8 bases, with 14 bases between. CDR3 in amino acids: CASSLGGQPLEKLFF. The CDR3 DNA sequence: TGTGCCAGCAGCTTAGGGGGCCAGCCGTTGGAAAAACTGTTTTTT.

The chain uses TRBV7-9 and TRBJ2-1, with 8 positions matching TRBD2. J was trimmed by 13 bases and V by 6 bases; bases with no gene match: 8. This CDR3 is 12 amino acids long. Germline V CDR1 and CDR2: SEHNR, FQNEAQ (reference sequence). The DNA of the CDR3 is TGTGCCAGCAGGCAATCCGGGACTAGTCAGTTCTTC. As protein: CASRQSGTSQFF.

The rearrangement links TRBV15 to TRBJ1-4; D is perhaps TRBD1 (5 bases). The CDR3 is made up of 16 amino acids. The V end lost 3 bases, the J end lost 0 bases, and 11 bases lay between the germline ends. Germline V gene lookup returns CDR1 LNHNV and CDR2 YYDKDF (reference sequence). DNA of the CDR3: TGTGCCACCAGCAGGGGGCCACGGGCAACTAATGAAAAACTGTTTTTT. Translating gives CATSRGPRATNEKLFF.

The CDR3 DNA reads TGCAGTGCCACAAGACTAGCGACTAGCACAGATACGCAGTATTTT. Translation gives CSATRLATSTDTQYF. The chain has TRBV20-1 and TRBJ2-3, with 8 bases that match TRBD2. Germline V gene sequence: CDR1 DFQATT, CDR2 SNEGSKA (reference sequence). The V gene end was trimmed by 6 bases and the J gene end by 0 bases; junction bases not matched to a gene: 8. The CDR3 covers 15 residues.

The chain links TRBV2 to TRBJ2-3, with 7 bases identical to TRBD2. Germline loops: CDR1 SNHLY, CDR2 FYNNEI. The junction had 10 bases not matched to a gene; V was cut back by 8 bases and J by 5 bases. The CDR3 totals 14 residues. The chain's CDR3 is CASRRLASGDTQYF. CDR3 DNA: TGTGCCAGCCGCAGACTAGCTAGCGGAGATACGCAGTATTTT. Combining the CDR3 with reference TRBV2 and TRBJ2-3 gives the whole variable domain EPEVTQTPSHQVTQMGQEVILRCVPISNHLYFYWYRQILGQKVEFLVSFYNNEISEKSEIFDDQFSVERPDGSNFTLKIRSTKLEDSAMYFCASRRLASGDTQYFGPGTRLTVL.

The chain couples TRBV7-8 to TRBJ2-5; D not certain. Trimming shortened V by 1 base and J by 0 bases, and 6 bases separated the two germline ends. This CDR3 region has 14 residues. CDR1 and CDR2 from the germline V gene are SGHVS and FQNEAQ. CDR3: CASSLVTYQETQYF. CDR3 nucleotides: TGTGCCAGCAGCTTAGTCACTTACCAAGAGACCCAGTACTTC.

This rearrangement joins TRBV6-2 or TRBV6-3 to TRBJ2-2, with 10 bases that match TRBD2. The CDR3 has 16 residues. Germline values: CDR1 MNHEY, CDR2 SVGEGT. The V gene end was trimmed by 6 bases and the J gene end by 1 base; junction bases not matched to a gene: 5. CDR3 DNA: TGTGCCAGCAGAGCCCGGACTAGCGGGAACACCGGGGAGCTGTTTTTT. Residues: CASRARTSGNTGELFF.

This chain uses TRBV20-1 with TRBJ2-3; 8 bases match TRBD1. The CDR3 runs to 14 residues. V gave up 2 bases and J gave up 1 base; unmatched junction bases: 2. Germline CDR1 is DFQATT and CDR2 is SNEGSKA (reference sequence). CDR3 nucleotide sequence: TGCAGTGCTAGATCGGACAGGGGCACAGATACGCAGTATTTT. Protein product: CSARSDRGTDTQYF.